This T cell receptor (beta chain) comes out of a study of CD8+ T cells in alopecia areata. Study at large: Oral tofacitinib (5 to 10 mg twice daily) was administered to treated patients.

This sample's treatment: oral pan-JAK inhibitor, 5-10 mg twice daily. PBMC-derived CD4+ and CD8+ T cells were sorted. The CDR3 contains 13 residues. V lost 6 bases to trimming and J lost 4 bases, with 9 bases between them. CDR1 is MGHDK and CDR2 is SYGVNS in the germline V gene. Following extraction, RNA underwent reverse transcription to cDNA, which served as the sequencing template. The protocol was immunoSEQ multiplex PCR, while the TCRdb copy is restricted to in-frame clones and leaves out a portion. The table records 200,000 to 250,000 clones, 40% to 55% of them present only once. Findings of the study overall: Higher clonality than in normal scalp was seen in lesional scalp, especially alopecia totalis/universalis. Numerous expanded lesional clones remained in scalp and blood during tofacitinib.

As for this clone: The antigen remains undetermined.

The source was CD4+ T cells sorted from blood, collected at approximately week 37, from a patient treated with tofacitinib. This rearrangement joins TRBV25-1 to TRBJ1-4; D gene ambiguous. The TCR was taken from a human donor with alopecia areata. Here the CDR3 DNA reads TGTGCCAGCAGACAGTTCGTTAATGAAAAACTGTTTTTT. Its protein is CASRQFVNEKLFF.